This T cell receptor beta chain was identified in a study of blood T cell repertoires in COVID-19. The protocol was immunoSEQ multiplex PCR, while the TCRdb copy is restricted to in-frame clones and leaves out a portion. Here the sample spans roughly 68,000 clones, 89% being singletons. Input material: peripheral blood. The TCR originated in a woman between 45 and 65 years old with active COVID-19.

The CDR3 DNA sequence: TGTGCCAGCAGTGAGTCCAGGGGCAGCAATCAGCCCCAGCATTTT. Translating gives CASSESRGSNQPQHF. The rearrangement joins TRBV6-1 to TRBJ1-5; D might be TRBD1 (6 bases). Germline CDR1 is MNHNS and CDR2 is SASEGT. The CDR3 totals 15 residues. The ends were cut back, 3 bases at V and 1 base at J, with 10 bases in the middle.